This TCR beta chain came from a study of shared clonotypes between healthy human individuals. CD8 cells classed as naive were CD45RO-negative and positively selected for CCR7, excluding terminally differentiated effector memory CD45RA+ cells. As for this clone: The target antigen is unknown.

Findings of the study overall: Among the subsets, naive ones generally showed larger estimated richness than memory ones.

V was pared by 8 bases and J by 8 bases, with 8 bases of the junction left unmatched. CDR3 size: 13 residues. Germline CDR1 reads SGHTA; CDR2 reads FQGNSA. Authors' methods: Because ImmunoSEQ provided only junction sequences with no quality scores, the filtering differed. Repertoires were generated with immunoSEQ multiplex PCR, while TCRdb's copy carries only in-frame clones and drops some. V and J calls and clone size are given by that table; D and trimming were obtained from the DNA. The sample has around 1.9 million clones, 85% to 95% seen once. Material: naive CD8+ T cells from PBMCs. The TCR comes from a man between 18 and 35 years old in good health. Some clones in this sample may be carry-over from other donors' samples. The chain carries TRBV7-2 and TRBJ1-4; 7 nucleotides agree with TRBD1. The CDR3 nucleotides are TGTGCCAGCGAAGACAGGGCGAGAGAAAAACTGTTTTTT. This encodes CASEDRAREKLFF.